The clone carrying this T cell receptor beta chain showed up just a few times. What it binds is unknown. Germline CDR1 reads SGHVS; CDR2 reads FNYEAQ. V gave up 1 base and J gave up 5 bases; unmatched junction bases: 8. CDR3 length: 16 residues. Only one heparinised blood draw was taken per donor, and its volume averaged around 120 mL. Once sorted, every population was more than 95% pure. The data were obtained in a study of beta chain features in type 1 diabetes. Broader study findings: Among type 1 diabetes patients, VDJ junctions had fewer insertions and more deletions.

Investigators reverse transcribed all isolated RNA, so they sequenced expressed TCRB transcripts. The repertoire was sequenced with immunoSEQ multiplex PCR; TCRdb's copy has only in-frame clones and lacks some. Of some 230,000 clones in the sample, 7.5% to 10% were seen once. The V and J genes are TRBV7-6 and TRBJ2-5; 9 bases fit TRBD2. The receptor's source is a young woman in good health. The source material was naive CD4+ T cells from blood. CDR3 coding DNA: TGTGCCAGCAGCTTAGGCGGCGGGGGGGCGCATGAGACCCAGTACTTC. It encodes CASSLGGGGAHETQYF.